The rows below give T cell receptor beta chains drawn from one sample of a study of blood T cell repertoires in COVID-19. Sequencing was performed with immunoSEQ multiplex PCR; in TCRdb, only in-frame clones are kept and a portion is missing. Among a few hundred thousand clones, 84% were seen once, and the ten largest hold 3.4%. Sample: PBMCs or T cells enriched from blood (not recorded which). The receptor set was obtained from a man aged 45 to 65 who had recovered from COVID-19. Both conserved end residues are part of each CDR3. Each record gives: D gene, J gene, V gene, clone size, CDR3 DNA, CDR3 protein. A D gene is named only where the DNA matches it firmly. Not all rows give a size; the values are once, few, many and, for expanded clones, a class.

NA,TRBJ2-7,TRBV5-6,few,TGTGCCAGCAGCTATACAGGGCTGTTCGGCGAGCAGTACTTC,CASSYTGLFGEQYF
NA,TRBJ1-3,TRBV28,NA,TGTGCCAGCCAACGGGGTTCGTCTGGAAACACCATATATTTT,CASQRGSSGNTIYF
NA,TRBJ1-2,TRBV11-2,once,TGTGCCAGCAGCTTAGATTTTGGGGGCGCGATCGGCTACACCTTC,CASSLDFGGAIGYTF
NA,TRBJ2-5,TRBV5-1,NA,TGCGCCAGCAGCTTGGCGGAGACCCAGTACTTC,CASSLAETQYF
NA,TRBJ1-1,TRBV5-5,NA,TGTGCCAGCAGCTGGGGAAGACAGACTGAAGCTTTCTTT,CASSWGRQTEAFF
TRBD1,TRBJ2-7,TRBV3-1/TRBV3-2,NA,TGTGCCAGCAGCCAACGACAGGGGGCCGCCTACGAGCAGTACTTC,CASSQRQGAAYEQYF
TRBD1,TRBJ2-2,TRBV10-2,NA,TGCGCCAGCAGTGTACCCCAGGGACAGGGAGTCGGGGAGCTGTTTTTT,CASSVPQGQGVGELFF
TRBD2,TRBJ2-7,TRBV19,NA,TGTGCCAGTAGTATACCAGCAGCGGGGGCCCTCTCCTACGAGCAGTACTTC,CASSIPAAGALSYEQYF
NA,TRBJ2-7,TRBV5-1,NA,TGCGCCAGCAGCTTTGGTGGGCAAATCCCCTACGAGCAGTACTTC,CASSFGGQIPYEQYF
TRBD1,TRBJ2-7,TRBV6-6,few,TGTGCCAGCAAAGCAGGGGGCGACTCCTACGAGCAGTACTTC,CASKAGGDSYEQYF
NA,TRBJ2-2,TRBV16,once,TGTGCCAGCAGCCAATCGGTCAGCGCCAACACCGGGGAGCTGTTTTTT,CASSQSVSANTGELFF
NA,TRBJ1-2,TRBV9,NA,TGTGCCAGCAGCGTAGGCTCGGGGGGGAGCTATGGCTACACCTTC,CASSVGSGGSYGYTF
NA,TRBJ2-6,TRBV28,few,TGTGCCAGCTTCTCTCCTGGGGCCAACGTCCTGACTTTC,CASFSPGANVLTF
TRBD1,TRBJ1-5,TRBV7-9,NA,TGTGCCAGCAGCGTATTTTCGGGACAGGGCGTAAATCAGCCCCAGCATTTT,CASSVFSGQGVNQPQHF